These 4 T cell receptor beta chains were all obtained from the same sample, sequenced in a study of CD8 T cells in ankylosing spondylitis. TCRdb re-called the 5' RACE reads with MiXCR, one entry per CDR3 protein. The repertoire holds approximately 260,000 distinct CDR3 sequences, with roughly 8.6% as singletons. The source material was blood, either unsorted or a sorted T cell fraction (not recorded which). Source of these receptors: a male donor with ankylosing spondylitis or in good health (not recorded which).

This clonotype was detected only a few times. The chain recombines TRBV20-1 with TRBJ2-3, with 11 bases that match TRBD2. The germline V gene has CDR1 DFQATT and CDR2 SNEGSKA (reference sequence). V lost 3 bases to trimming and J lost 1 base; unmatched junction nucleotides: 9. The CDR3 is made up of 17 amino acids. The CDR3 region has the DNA TGCAGTGCTAGCCGGCTACTAGCGGGAGAGGGCACAGATACGCAGTATTTT. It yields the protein CSASRLLAGEGTDTQYF.

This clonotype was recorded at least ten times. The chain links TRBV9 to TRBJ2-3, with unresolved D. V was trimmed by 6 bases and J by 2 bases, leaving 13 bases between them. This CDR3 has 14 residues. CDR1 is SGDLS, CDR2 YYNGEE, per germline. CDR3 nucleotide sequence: TGTGCCAGCACCTACGACTCGTCCACAGATACGCAGTATTTT. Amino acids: CASTYDSSTDTQYF.

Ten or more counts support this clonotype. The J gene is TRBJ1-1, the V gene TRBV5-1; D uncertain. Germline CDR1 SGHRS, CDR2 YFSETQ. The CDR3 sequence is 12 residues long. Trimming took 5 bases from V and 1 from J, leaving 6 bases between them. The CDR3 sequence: CASRTSNTEAFF. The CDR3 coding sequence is TGCGCCAGCAGGACCTCGAACACTGAAGCTTTCTTT.

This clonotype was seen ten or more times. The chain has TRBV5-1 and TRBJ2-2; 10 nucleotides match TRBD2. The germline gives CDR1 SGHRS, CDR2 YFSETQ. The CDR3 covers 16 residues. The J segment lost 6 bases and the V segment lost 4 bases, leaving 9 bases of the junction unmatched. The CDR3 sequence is CASSRMTSGSPGELFF. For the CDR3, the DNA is TGCGCCAGCAGCCGCATGACTAGCGGGTCCCCCGGGGAGCTGTTTTTT.